The rows below give T cell receptor beta chains drawn from one sample of a study of CD8 T cells in ankylosing spondylitis. TCRdb ran MiXCR on the 5' RACE reads and lists one entry per CDR3 protein. The data hold hundreds of thousands of distinct CDR3 sequences, with roughly 22% observed a single time. The sequencing input was blood, either unsorted or a sorted T cell fraction (not recorded which). The source is a male donor with ankylosing spondylitis or in good health (not recorded which). CDR3s include the opening cysteine and the closing phenylalanine or tryptophan. D genes are given only for firm matches. Clone size is not always given. Where it is, it says once, few, many or a class for expanded clones.

abundance,v_gene,d_gene,j_gene,CDR3nt,CDR3aa
few,TRBV11-2,NA,TRBJ2-1,TGTGCCAGCAGCTCTCAGCACCCGCCTTACAATGAGCAGTTCTTC,CASSSQHPPYNEQFF
few,TRBV20-1,NA,TRBJ2-2,TGCAGTGCCAACCGGGGCGCGAACACCGGGGAGCTGTTTTTT,CSANRGANTGELFF
many,TRBV12-3/TRBV12-4,TRBD1,TRBJ2-1,TGTGCCAGCTCGACAGGGGGCCCCTACAATGAGCAGTTCTTC,CASSTGGPYNEQFF
NA,TRBV4-1,NA,TRBJ1-5,TGCGCCAGCAGCCAAATTGCGGGGGACAATCAGCCCCAGCATTTT,CASSQIAGDNQPQHF
few,TRBV7-2,NA,TRBJ2-3,TGTGCCAGCAGCCCGCGTTGGGGAGATACGCAGTATTTT,CASSPRWGDTQYF
NA,TRBV6-5,NA,TRBJ1-5,TGTGCCAGCGGAAATGGGAATCAGCCCCAGCATTTT,CASGNGNQPQHF
few,TRBV7-2,NA,TRBJ2-2,TGTGCCAGCAGCTTCCTCCCCGGGGAGCTGTTTTTT,CASSFLPGELFF
few,TRBV4-1,NA,TRBJ2-7,TGCGCCAGCAGCCAAGAGGGACGGGTCTCCTACGAGCAGTACTTC,CASSQEGRVSYEQYF
few,TRBV12-3/TRBV12-4,NA,TRBJ2-5,TGTGCCAGCCGGGGATGGGGGAGGGAGACCCAGTACTTC,CASRGWGRETQYF
NA,TRBV7-3,TRBD2,TRBJ2-2,TGTGCCAGCAGCTTAACGACACTAGCGGGGGCCATCACCGGGGAGCTGTTTTTT,CASSLTTLAGAITGELFF
few,TRBV4-1,NA,TRBJ1-5,TGCGCCAGCAGCCAACAACAGGAACCCAATCAGCCCCAGCATTTT,CASSQQQEPNQPQHF
NA,TRBV7-3,TRBD2,TRBJ2-1,TGTGCCAGCAGCCTCTACAGCGGGGCCTCATACAATGAGCAGTTCTTC,CASSLYSGASYNEQFF
NA,TRBV9,NA,TRBJ1-1,TGTGCCAGCAGCGTAGTCGGGGGGCCCACTGAAGCTTTCTTT,CASSVVGGPTEAFF
NA,TRBV5-1,NA,TRBJ2-7,TGCGCCAGCAGCTTGGGGGTTTCTGGGACGGTGGTGATGCAGTACTTC,CASSLGVSGTVVMQYF
NA,TRBV5-1,NA,TRBJ2-1,TGCGCCAGCAGCCCCGACTGGGGGGGGCTCTGGTGCAATGAGCAGTTCTTC,CASSPDWGGLWCNEQFF
few,TRBV27,NA,TRBJ1-5,TGTGCCAGCAGTCTGGCGGGTCAGCCCCAGCATTTT,CASSLAGQPQHF
few,TRBV28,TRBD2,TRBJ2-5,TGTGCCAGCAGTTTACTCGGGACTAGCGGGGTTACCCAGTACTTC,CASSLLGTSGVTQYF
few,TRBV4-2,TRBD1,TRBJ1-1,TGTGCCAGCAGCCAAGATCTAGCCGCCTTACAGGGGACGGTCACTGAAGCTTTCTTT,CASSQDLAALQGTVTEAFF
NA,TRBV12-3/TRBV12-4,NA,TRBJ1-5,TGTGCCAGCAGTTATGAGGGGCAGCCCCAGCATTTT,CASSYEGQPQHF
NA,TRBV2,NA,TRBJ2-6,TGTGCCAGCAGGGGGCGGGGCTCTGGGGCCAACGTCCTGACTTTC,CASRGRGSGANVLTF
few,TRBV7-3,NA,TRBJ2-1,TGTGCCAGCAGCTTAGATAGGGATCTTGGCAATGAGCAGTTCTTC,CASSLDRDLGNEQFF
NA,TRBV4-1,NA,TRBJ1-1,TGCGCCAGCAGCCACGGACAGTGGAACACTGAAGCTTTCTTT,CASSHGQWNTEAFF
once,TRBV7-9,NA,TRBJ2-7,TGTGCCAGCAGCGACCGGGACTTCTCCTACGAGCAGTACTTC,CASSDRDFSYEQYF
few,TRBV7-9,NA,TRBJ2-5,TGTGCCAGCAGCGGAGATCATCCGGAAGAGACCCAGTACTTC,CASSGDHPEETQYF
NA,TRBV28,TRBD1,TRBJ1-6,TGTGCCAGCAGTGCCGGGACAGGAGATTCACCCCTCCACTTT,CASSAGTGDSPLHF
NA,TRBV30,NA,TRBJ2-7,TGTGCCTGGAGTGTTTACCGGGGGAGCGCCGAGCAGTACTTC,CAWSVYRGSAEQYF
few,TRBV4-1,NA,TRBJ2-5,TGCGCCAGCAGCCAAGGAGGCTGGGGGCAGCAAGAGACCCAGTACTTC,CASSQGGWGQQETQYF
few,TRBV7-9,NA,TRBJ2-1,TGTGCCAGCAGCTTAGTTGGGATATTTGGCAATGAGCAGTTCTTC,CASSLVGIFGNEQFF
few,TRBV9,TRBD2,TRBJ2-1,TGTGCCAGCAGCGTAGCGCGGCGGGGGGCCTACAATGAGCAGTTCTTC,CASSVARRGAYNEQFF
few,TRBV20-1,NA,TRBJ2-7,TGCAGTGCTAGAGATATTGGCTACGAGCAGTACTTC,CSARDIGYEQYF
NA,TRBV4-1,NA,TRBJ2-7,TGCGCCAGCAGCCAAGATAAGGCAGTGTTGAGCTCCTACGAGCAGTACTTC,CASSQDKAVLSSYEQYF
NA,TRBV4-2,TRBD2,TRBJ2-7,TGTGCCAGCAGCCCGGGACTAGAAATTTACGAGCAGTACTTC,CASSPGLEIYEQYF
few,TRBV4-1,NA,TRBJ2-1,TGCGCCAGCAGCCAAGAGGCCCCGCCTGAGCAGTTCTTC,CASSQEAPPEQFF
NA,TRBV29-1,TRBD1,TRBJ1-2,TGCAGCGTGAAGGGACAGGGGGCGCATGGCTACACCTTC,CSVKGQGAHGYTF
NA,TRBV29-1,NA,TRBJ2-7,TGCAGCGTTGTAATTTGGGCCAGGACCTACGAGCAGTACTTC,CSVVIWARTYEQYF
NA,TRBV9,TRBD1,TRBJ2-1,TGTGCCAGCAGCGTAGGTGTGACAGGGGGGTCGTGGGAGCAGTTCTTC,CASSVGVTGGSWEQFF
NA,TRBV5-1,TRBD1,TRBJ1-1,TGCGCCAGCAGCTGGGGACAGGCCTTGAACACTGAAGCTTTCTTT,CASSWGQALNTEAFF
few,TRBV7-9,TRBD1,TRBJ2-7,TGTGCCAGCAGCTTCACCGGGACAGAATACGAGCAGTACTTC,CASSFTGTEYEQYF
NA,TRBV10-3,NA,TRBJ2-2,TGTGCCATCAGTGACGCTGCTACTAGTGCTTACACCGGGGAGCTGTTTTTT,CAISDAATSAYTGELFF
NA,TRBV4-1,NA,TRBJ2-5,TGCGCCAGCAGCCAACCCAGGGACTCGGAGACCCAGTACTTC,CASSQPRDSETQYF
NA,TRBV20-1,NA,TRBJ1-2,TGCAGTGCCCAATACAGCTCAACCACCTATGGCTACACCTTC,CSAQYSSTTYGYTF
few,TRBV10-2,NA,TRBJ2-7,TGCGCCAGCAGGAACACCTACGAGCAGTACTTC,CASRNTYEQYF
NA,TRBV7-9,NA,TRBJ2-3,TGTGCCAGCAGCTTAGGCGGGGTAGGCACAGATACGCAGTATTTT,CASSLGGVGTDTQYF
NA,TRBV10-2,NA,TRBJ2-1,TGCGCCAGCAAGACAGCCCGCTCCTACAATGAGCAGTTCTTC,CASKTARSYNEQFF
few,TRBV10-1,NA,TRBJ2-1,TGCGCCAGCAGTGAGCAACAGTACCCCTCCTACAATGAGCAGTTCTTC,CASSEQQYPSYNEQFF
NA,TRBV27,NA,TRBJ1-2,TGTGCCAGCAGTTTCGCAAGCGGCTATGGCTACACCTTC,CASSFASGYGYTF
NA,TRBV2,NA,TRBJ2-7,TGTGCCAGCAGTGAATGGCAGCTAAGCCGCTACGAGCAGTACTTC,CASSEWQLSRYEQYF
NA,TRBV10-3,TRBD2,TRBJ2-2,TGTGCCATCAGTGGACTAGCGGGGGTGACGAACACCGGGGAGCTGTTTTTT,CAISGLAGVTNTGELFF
NA,TRBV20-1,TRBD2,TRBJ2-7,TGCAGTGCTAGAGATCTAGCGGGGGACCTCTACGAGCAGTACTTC,CSARDLAGDLYEQYF
NA,TRBV4-2,TRBD2,TRBJ2-3,TGTGCCAGCAGCCAGGGTCTAGCGGGGGGGTCAGATACGCAGTATTTT,CASSQGLAGGSDTQYF
NA,TRBV12-3/TRBV12-4,NA,TRBJ2-3,TGTGCCAGCAGTTTAACAGGGAATTTTGATACGCAGTATTTT,CASSLTGNFDTQYF
few,TRBV2,TRBD2,TRBJ2-7,TGTGCCAGCAGGATGCGGGGGACGGAATACGAGCAGTACTTC,CASRMRGTEYEQYF
NA,TRBV30,NA,TRBJ2-5,TGTGCCTGGAGTGTAGCGTCGGAGAGCCAGTACTTC,CAWSVASESQYF
NA,TRBV9,NA,TRBJ2-1,TGTGCCAGCAGCGTAGACGGTCAGGCCTTTTACGATGAGCAGTTCTTC,CASSVDGQAFYDEQFF